The 27 T cell receptor beta chains below come from one sample, sequenced in a study of patients and donors after allogeneic stem cell transplantation. TCRdb itself ran the RT-PCR reads through MiXCR, one entry per CDR3 protein. This table holds approximately 150,000 distinct CDR3 sequences, about 30% found once. The material sequenced was blood, either unsorted or a sorted T cell fraction (not recorded which). The receptors here all came from a human donor who was either an allogeneic HSCT recipient or a stem cell or donor lymphocyte infusion donor (not recorded which). It is not recorded whose cells these are; they may come from a transplant donor.

The chain recombines TRBV6-2 or TRBV6-3 with TRBJ2-1; TRBD2 aligns across 13 bases. The CDR3 covers 15 residues. Germline values: CDR1 MNHEY, CDR2 SVGEGT. Losses at the gene ends were 1 base for V and 8 bases for J; bases not matched to a gene: 2. This CDR3 reads CASSYWTSGSDEQFF. The CDR3 bases are TGTGCCAGCAGTTACTGGACTAGCGGGAGCGATGAGCAGTTCTTC.

This chain joins TRBV2 and TRBJ2-3; 10 bases are shared with TRBD2. V trimming: 5 bases; J trimming: 2 bases; junction bases outside the gene matches: 4. Germline CDR1 is SNHLY and CDR2 is FYNNEI. This CDR3 has 15 residues. The CDR3 region has the DNA TGTGCCAGCAGTACTGGACTAGCGGCCACAGATACGCAGTATTTT. Translating gives CASSTGLAATDTQYF.

This rearrangement joins TRBV20-1 to TRBJ2-3, with D possibly matching TRBD1 (6 bases). In germline, CDR1 is DFQATT, CDR2 SNEGSKA (reference sequence). The CDR3 covers 15 residues. V was clipped by 4 bases and J by 5 bases, with 19 bases between them. This chain's CDR3 is CSATRGPIIRDTQYF. The CDR3 nucleotides are TGCAGTGCTACCAGGGGCCCCATAATTAGAGATACGCAGTATTTT.

This clonotype was observed at least ten times. The chain couples TRBV20-1 to TRBJ1-1; D ambiguous. The CDR3 runs to 13 residues. Germline CDR1 reads DFQATT; CDR2 reads SNEGSKA (reference sequence). V dropped 5 bases and J dropped 0 bases, with 10 bases sitting between them. CDR3 bases: TGCAGTGCTCACTGGAGATTGAACACTGAAGCTTTCTTT. Its translation is CSAHWRLNTEAFF.

This clonotype was seen repeatedly, ten times or more. The chain recombines TRBV5-1 with TRBJ1-6; TRBD1 agrees at 9 bases. The CDR3 is 16 amino acids. Trimming cost V 0 bases and J 10 bases; bases outside gene matches: 8. Looked up from germline, CDR1 is SGHRS and CDR2 is YFSETQ. CDR3 nucleotides: TGCGCCAGCAGCTTGGCACGGACAGGGGTAGACTCACCCCTCCACTTT. Amino acids: CASSLARTGVDSPLHF.

V is TRBV4-3 and J is TRBJ2-2; 9 bases line up with TRBD2. This CDR3 has 18 amino acids. Germline assignment: CDR1 LGHNA and CDR2 YSLEER. The J segment lost 1 base and the V segment lost 2 bases, leaving 8 bases of the junction unmatched. The chain's CDR3 is CASSQPLIAGVNTGELFF. The CDR3 bases are TGCGCCAGCAGCCAACCTCTAATAGCGGGGGTGAACACCGGGGAGCTGTTTTTT.

This chain connects TRBV28 to TRBJ2-7, with 7 bases matching TRBD1. This CDR3 has 14 amino acids. Germline lookup yields CDR1 MDHEN and CDR2 SYDVKM. Trimming removed 10 bases from V and 1 base from J; junction bases left unmatched: 10. The CDR3 loop reads CATLRQGPSYEQYF. In DNA form, the CDR3 reads TGTGCCACTCTCCGACAGGGACCTTCCTACGAGCAGTACTTC. Full variable domain (missing parts from reference TRBV28 and TRBJ2-7): DVKVTQSSRYLVKRTGEKVFLECVQDMDHENMFWYRQDPGLGLRLIYFSYDVKMKEKGDIPEGYSVSREKKERFSLILESASTNQTSMYLCATLRQGPSYEQYFGPGTRLTVT.

The rearrangement links TRBV27 to TRBJ2-3, with unresolved D. This CDR3 contains 14 residues. Germline-derived CDR1 and CDR2 are MNHEY and SMNVEV (reference sequence). The V end was cut by 4 bases, the J end by 4 bases, with 12 bases between. For the CDR3, the DNA is TGTGCCAGCAGTTCGTCCCGCCTTGCAGATACGCAGTATTTT. It is translated as CASSSSRLADTQYF.

This clonotype occurred a few times. The chain has TRBV5-6 and TRBJ2-2; TRBD2 agrees at 9 bases. Germline V lookup: CDR1 SGHDT, CDR2 YYEEEE. The CDR3 is made up of 16 amino acids. The J segment lost 3 bases and the V segment lost 4 bases, leaving 7 bases of the junction unmatched. The CDR3 nucleotides are TGTGCCAGCAGCCCTCGGCGGGAGGGATACACCGGGGAGCTGTTTTTT. Translated, it gives CASSPRREGYTGELFF.

This clonotype turned up a few times. This sequence joins TRBV11-2 and TRBJ1-2, with TRBD1 as a possible D gene (6 bases). The V gene's germline CDR1 is SGHAT and CDR2 FQNNGV. The CDR3 totals 14 residues. The V end was cut by 3 bases, the J end by 5 bases, with 13 bases between. The CDR3 coding sequence is TGTGCCAGCAGCTTTACAGGGCTTGGGTATGGCTACACCTTC. This translates into CASSFTGLGYGYTF.

The gene calls are TRBV6-5 and TRBJ2-3, with D perhaps TRBD2 (6 bases). CDR3 length: 17 residues. In germline, CDR1 is MNHEY, CDR2 SVGAGI. Trimming stripped 4 bases from V and 2 bases from J, with 19 bases between. CDR3 amino acids: CASSSVTPPGVTDTQYF. CDR3 in DNA: TGTGCCAGCAGTTCAGTTACCCCTCCGGGAGTCACAGATACGCAGTATTTT.

V gene TRBV27 combines with J gene TRBJ2-7; tentative D call: TRBD2 (6 bases). The CDR3 length is 14 residues. Per the germline V gene, CDR1 is MNHEY and CDR2 is SMNVEV (reference sequence). The V end lost 2 bases, the J end lost 6 bases, and 14 bases lay between the germline ends. The DNA of the CDR3 is TGTGCCAGCAGTTTAGGGGGGAGGTTCAGCGAGCAGTACTTC. Amino acid sequence: CASSLGGRFSEQYF.

This chain joins TRBV10-3 and TRBJ2-7; 11 bases agree with TRBD2. The length of the CDR3 is 15 residues. V lost 5 bases, J lost 3 bases, and 6 bases stayed unmatched. CDR1 ENHRY and CDR2 SYGVKD come from the germline V gene. The CDR3 bases are TGTGCCATCAGTTACACTAGCGGGAGTTTCTACGAGCAGTACTTC. It translates to CAISYTSGSFYEQYF.

The rearrangement links TRBV4-1 to TRBJ2-4; a weak D match, TRBD1 (6 bases). Germline V gene data show CDR1 as MGHRA and CDR2 as YSYEKL. CDR3 length: 14 residues. V was cut by 3 bases and J by 5 bases, with 11 bases left in between. Here the CDR3 reads CASSHIEGENIQYF. Written as DNA, the CDR3 is TGCGCCAGCAGCCATATTGAGGGGGAAAACATTCAGTACTTC.

This clonotype was detected only a few times. This chain connects TRBV7-8 to TRBJ1-1; D ambiguous. Germline assignment: CDR1 SGHVS and CDR2 FQNEAQ. Between the trimmed V and J ends, which lost 1 base and 1 base, there was a span of 10 bases. The CDR3 length is 15 residues. The CDR3 is CASSLVRLQNTEAFF. CDR3 DNA: TGTGCCAGCAGCTTAGTGAGACTCCAGAACACTGAAGCTTTCTTT.

The chain combines TRBV11-2 with TRBJ2-1; maybe TRBD2 (5 bases). The germline gives CDR1 SGHAT, CDR2 FQNNGV. The CDR3 spans 13 residues. V was cut by 3 bases and J by 10 bases, with 13 bases left in between. CDR3 residues: CASSFTVRAEQFF. The CDR3 nucleotides read TGTGCCAGCAGCTTCACTGTGAGGGCCGAGCAGTTCTTC.

The CDR3 DNA reads as TGTGCCAGCATGGAACTAGCGGAAGAAGAGCAGTTCTTC. It specifies CASMELAEEEQFF. The chain is built from TRBV6-5 and TRBJ2-1, with 8 bases that match TRBD2. The CDR3 loop spans 13 amino acids. Germline V gene data show CDR1 as MNHEY and CDR2 as SVGAGI. V was clipped by 7 bases and J by 10 bases; unmatched bases: 9.

The chain combines TRBV9 with TRBJ1-6, with D possibly TRBD1 on 5 matching bases. Germline assignment: CDR1 SGDLS and CDR2 YYNGEE. The length of the CDR3 is 13 residues. Deletions cut 4 bases from V and 10 bases from J, with 12 bases between. Here the CDR3 reads CASSPSRDSPLHF. Written as DNA, the CDR3 is TGTGCCAGCAGCCCAAGCAGGGACTCACCCCTCCACTTT.

The chain carries TRBV10-3 and TRBJ2-7; D remains unclear. V was trimmed by 10 bases and J by 0 bases, leaving 13 bases between them. CDR1 and CDR2 from the germline V gene are ENHRY and SYGVKD. This CDR3 comprises 13 residues. In DNA form, the CDR3 reads TGTGCCACCTTGACGGAAAGCTCCTACGAGCAGTACTTC. Translation gives CATLTESSYEQYF.

J is TRBJ2-7 and V is TRBV7-9; D is unresolved. The germline V gene encodes CDR1 SEHNR and CDR2 FQNEAQ (reference sequence). The CDR3 has 13 amino acids. V gave up 1 base and J gave up 6 bases, with 10 bases separating them. CDR3 in DNA: TGTGCCAGCAGCTTAGATACGGTGAGCGAGCAGTACTTC. Translating gives CASSLDTVSEQYF.

The V and J genes are TRBV12-3 or TRBV12-4 and TRBJ2-2; tentatively, D is TRBD1 or TRBD2 (5 bases each). Trimming took 1 base from V and 1 from J, leaving 16 bases between them. This CDR3 is built from 18 residues. The CDR3 spells CASSLVRLGTENTGELFF. DNA for the CDR3: TGTGCCAGCAGTTTAGTCCGACTCGGGACGGAGAACACCGGGGAGCTGTTTTTT.

This clonotype occurred a few times. The chain is built from TRBV12-3 or TRBV12-4 and TRBJ2-3; 8 bases map to TRBD1. The CDR3 length is 15 residues. V lost 5 bases and J lost 5; bases outside the gene matches: 9. CDR3 amino acids: CASSIPSGTGDTQYF. The CDR3 nucleotides are TGTGCCAGCAGTATCCCATCCGGGACAGGAGATACGCAGTATTTT.

By sample share, this clonotype is medium-sized. The chain uses TRBV4-3 and TRBJ2-3; TRBD2 matches at 8 bases. This CDR3 is built from 15 residues. J lost 5 bases, V lost 0 bases, and 4 bases had no gene match. Germline V gene lookup returns CDR1 LGHNA and CDR2 YSLEER. The CDR3 nucleotides read TGCGCCAGCAGCCAAGAGACTAGCGTGGTAGATACGCAGTATTTT. It translates to CASSQETSVVDTQYF.

The chain carries TRBV7-9 and TRBJ2-7; possibly TRBD1 for D (5 bases). The CDR3 length is 15 residues. The germline V gene encodes CDR1 SEHNR and CDR2 FQNEAQ (reference sequence). V was shortened by 0 bases and J by 2 bases, with 11 bases between the two germline ends. CDR3 in DNA: TGTGCCAGCAGCTTAGCGTACGGACATGCCTACGAGCAGTACTTC. Translating it yields CASSLAYGHAYEQYF.

The chain is built from TRBV5-8 and TRBJ1-6; D might be TRBD1 (6 bases). Per germline, CDR1 SGHTS and CDR2 YDEGEE. The CDR3 runs 16 residues. Trimming removed 4 bases at V and 7 bases at J, with 18 bases between. The CDR3 DNA reads TGTGCCAGCAGCCCCAGACCAGGGGCCCCAAATTCACCCCTCCACTTT. This gives the protein CASSPRPGAPNSPLHF.

The chain is built from TRBV4-3 and TRBJ2-1, with 7 nucleotides matching TRBD1. After removal of 3 bases from V and 3 bases from J, the junction contained 11 bases not matched to a gene. The CDR3 has 17 amino acids. Per the germline V gene, CDR1 is LGHNA and CDR2 is YSLEER. The CDR3 region has the DNA TGCGCCAGCAGCCATCCCCAGGGGGACGTCCGCTACAATGAGCAGTTCTTC. It specifies CASSHPQGDVRYNEQFF.

This chain uses TRBV6-2 or TRBV6-3 with TRBJ2-7, with 8 bases aligning to TRBD2. CDR1 and CDR2 from the germline V gene are MNHEY and SVGEGT. This CDR3 contains 17 residues. V shed 2 bases and J 3 bases; nucleotides not matched to a gene: 12. The CDR3 sequence is CASSYRPGAGEYYEQYF. CDR3 bases: TGTGCCAGCAGTTACCGCCCCGGAGCGGGGGAATACTACGAGCAGTACTTC.